Listed below are T cell receptor beta chains from one sample, sequenced in a study of CD8+ T cells in alopecia areata. Using immunoSEQ multiplex PCR, the repertoire was profiled, and TCRdb retains in-frame clones only, with some absent. The table includes about 180,000 clones, about 55% detected once. The sequenced sample was CD8+ T cells sorted from blood, obtained at week 24, from a patient treated with tofacitinib. The source is a human donor with alopecia areata. CDR3s include the opening cysteine and the closing phenylalanine or tryptophan. A D gene is named only where the DNA matches it firmly. Some rows have no size entry. The others give once, few or many, or a class for an expanded clone.

size: .
J: TRBJ2-1
V: TRBV15
D: .
DNA: TGTGCCACCAGCAGAGCAGGGAATGAGCAGTTCTTC
CDR3: CATSRAGNEQFF

size: few
J: TRBJ1-2
V: TRBV27
D: .
DNA: TGTGCCAGCAGTTTGACAGCGACGGACTATGGCTACACCTTC
CDR3: CASSLTATDYGYTF

size: few
J: TRBJ2-5
V: TRBV9
D: TRBD2
DNA: TGTGCCAGCAGCACCCCGGGGGGGAAAGAGACCCAGTACTTC
CDR3: CASSTPGGKETQYF

size: .
J: TRBJ1-2
V: TRBV2
D: .
DNA: TGTGCCAGCAGTGAAAGGGGCTTGGGCTATGGCTACACCTTC
CDR3: CASSERGLGYGYTF

size: .
J: TRBJ2-2
V: TRBV7-9
D: .
DNA: TGTGCCAGCAGCCCCTACACCGGGGAGCTGTTTTTT
CDR3: CASSPYTGELFF

size: .
J: TRBJ2-7
V: TRBV19
D: .
DNA: TGTGCCAGTAGGGACTCACTCCGGGCGTACTTC
CDR3: CASRDSLRAYF

size: few
J: TRBJ2-2
V: TRBV29-1
D: TRBD1
DNA: TGCAGCGTCGATGATTGGGACAGTAACACCGGGGAGCTGTTTTTT
CDR3: CSVDDWDSNTGELFF

size: .
J: TRBJ2-7
V: TRBV13
D: TRBD1
DNA: TGTGCCAGCAGCGGACAGGAAGCATCCTACGAGCAGTACTTC
CDR3: CASSGQEASYEQYF

size: .
J: TRBJ1-6
V: TRBV30
D: .
DNA: TGTGCCTGGAGTCCGACAGATAATTCACCCCTCCACTTT
CDR3: CAWSPTDNSPLHF

size: .
J: TRBJ2-6
V: TRBV5-1
D: .
DNA: TGCGCCAGCAGCGGGGGGACAGTTGGGGCCAACGTCCTGACTTTC
CDR3: CASSGGTVGANVLTF

size: few
J: TRBJ1-2
V: TRBV5-6
D: TRBD1
DNA: TGTGCCAGCAGCTTGACGAGGGGGCCCCCCTTCCTCTATGGCTACACCTTC
CDR3: CASSLTRGPPFLYGYTF

size: few
J: TRBJ1-5
V: TRBV4-3
D: .
DNA: TGCGCCAGCAGCCGATCCGTCAATGACATCAATCAGCCCCAGCATTTT
CDR3: CASSRSVNDINQPQHF

size: .
J: TRBJ2-2
V: TRBV10-1
D: TRBD1
DNA: TGCGCCAGCAGGGATACAGGGGCCACCGGGGAGCTGTTTTTT
CDR3: CASRDTGATGELFF